This TCR beta chain was observed in a study of blood T cell repertoires in COVID-19. This CDR3 region has 16 residues. The germline V gene has CDR1 MDHEN and CDR2 SYDVKM. The germline V and J ends were trimmed by 6 bases and 0 bases, with 14 bases remaining between them. The repertoire was sequenced with immunoSEQ multiplex PCR; TCRdb's copy has only in-frame clones and lacks some. The sample yields a few hundred thousand clones, 86% seen once. The chain combines TRBV28 with TRBJ1-4; D gene unclear. The clonotype comes from a man aged 35-49 years who had recovered from COVID-19. Sequences were obtained from PBMCs or T cells enriched from blood (not recorded which). CDR3 coding DNA: TGTGCCAGCAGCCTGCTTGTGGCAGCAACTAATGAAAAACTGTTTTTT. Translating gives CASSLLVAATNEKLFF.